Presented here are 9 T cell receptor beta chains from one specimen sequenced in a study of T cells expressing NK-cell markers. TCRdb re-called the 5' RACE reads and catalogs CDR3 proteins one per entry, DNA excluded. This sample lists over 350,000 distinct CDR3 sequences; its ten largest clones have roughly 10%. The material sequenced was blood T cells: a sorted CD56 or NKG2C T cell subset, CD4+ or CD8+ T cells, or bulk PBMC T cells (not recorded which). The receptors derive from a woman aged 45-65 years in good health.

This sequence joins TRBV7-9 and TRBJ2-1; TCRdb's D call of TRBD1 is untestable without DNA. The CDR3 is made up of 17 amino acids. The germline V gene has CDR1 SEHNR and CDR2 FQNEAQ (reference sequence). The CDR3 is CASSLPQTGEVGNEQFF.

This sequence joins TRBV4-2 and TRBJ2-3; TCRdb selects TRBD2, and the lack of DNA leaves this call unchecked. Germline values: CDR1 LGHNA, CDR2 YNFKEQ. This CDR3 comprises 15 residues. The CDR3 loop reads CASSQDLAETDTQYF.

The CDR3 here is CASSSNGDYRSYNEQFF. The rearrangement uses TRBV11-2 and TRBJ2-1; no DNA is available, so the TRBD2 call from TCRdb remains unchecked. The CDR3 totals 17 residues. Germline V CDR1 and CDR2: SGHAT, FQNNGV.

V is TRBV29-1 and J is TRBJ1-1. The CDR3 extends over 12 amino acids. CDR1 is SQVTM, CDR2 ANQGSEA, per germline. Here the CDR3 reads CSVETRLAEAFF.

This chain links TRBV7-9 with TRBJ1-4; the TCRdb call, TRBD1, lacks DNA for checking. CDR1 SEHNR and CDR2 FQNEAQ come from the germline V gene (reference sequence). This CDR3 is built from 12 residues. CDR3 sequence: CASSSVAGQLFF. Full variable domain (outside the CDR3, taken from reference TRBV7-9 and TRBJ1-4): DTGVSQNPRHKITKRGQNVTFRCDPISEHNRLYWYRQTLGQGPEFLTYFQNEAQLEKSRLLSDRFSAERPKGSFSTLEIQRTEQGDSAMYLCASSSVAGQLFFGSGTQLSVL.

The chain uses TRBV5-5 and TRBJ2-1; the D gene TCRdb calls, TRBD1, cannot be checked with no DNA. This CDR3 comprises 18 residues. The germline V gene encodes CDR1 SGHKS and CDR2 YYEKEE (reference sequence). The CDR3 loop is CASSLPGGPGRIRGEQFF.

The chain is built from TRBV2 and TRBJ2-2; TCRdb names TRBD1, which stays unverified in the absence of DNA. Germline assignment: CDR1 SNHLY and CDR2 FYNNEI. The CDR3 contains 17 residues. The CDR3: CASSERAPGAGTGELFF.

This chain uses TRBV5-1 with TRBJ2-3; the D call of TRBD1 rests on TCRdb alone, since no DNA is present to check it. CDR1 and CDR2 from the germline V gene are SGHRS and YFSETQ. This CDR3 has 14 amino acids. The CDR3: CASSETGNEDTQYF.

This sequence joins TRBV27 and TRBJ1-1; the D call from TCRdb, TRBD1, cannot be confirmed without DNA. The CDR3 contains 12 residues. CDR1 is MNHEY, CDR2 SMNVEV, per germline (reference sequence). The CDR3 loop is CASSFSGGRAFF.